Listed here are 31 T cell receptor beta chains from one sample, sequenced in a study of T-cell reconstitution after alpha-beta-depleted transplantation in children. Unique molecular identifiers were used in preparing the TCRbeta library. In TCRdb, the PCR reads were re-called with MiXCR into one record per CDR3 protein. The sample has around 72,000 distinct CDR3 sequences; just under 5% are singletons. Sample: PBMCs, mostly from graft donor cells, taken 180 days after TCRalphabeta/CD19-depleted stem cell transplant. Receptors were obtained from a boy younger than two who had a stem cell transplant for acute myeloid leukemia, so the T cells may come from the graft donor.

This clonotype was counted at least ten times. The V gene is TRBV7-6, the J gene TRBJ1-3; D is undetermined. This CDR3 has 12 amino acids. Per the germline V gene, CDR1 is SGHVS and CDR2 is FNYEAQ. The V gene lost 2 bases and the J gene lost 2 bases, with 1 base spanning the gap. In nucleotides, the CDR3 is TGTGCCAGCAGCTTACCTGGAAACACCATATATTTT. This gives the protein CASSLPGNTIYF.

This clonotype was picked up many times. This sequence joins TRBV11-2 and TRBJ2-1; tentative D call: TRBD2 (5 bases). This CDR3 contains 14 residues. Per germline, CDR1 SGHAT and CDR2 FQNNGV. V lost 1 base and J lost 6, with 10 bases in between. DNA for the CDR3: TGTGCCAGCAGCTTAGCCGGGGTCGGCAATGAGCAGTTCTTC. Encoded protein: CASSLAGVGNEQFF. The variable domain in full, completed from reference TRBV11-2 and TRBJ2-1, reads EAGVAQSPRYKIIEKRQSVAFWCNPISGHATLYWYQQILGQGPKLLIQFQNNGVVDDSQLPKDRFSAERLKGVDSTLKIQPAKLEDSAVYLCASSLAGVGNEQFFGPGTRLTVL.

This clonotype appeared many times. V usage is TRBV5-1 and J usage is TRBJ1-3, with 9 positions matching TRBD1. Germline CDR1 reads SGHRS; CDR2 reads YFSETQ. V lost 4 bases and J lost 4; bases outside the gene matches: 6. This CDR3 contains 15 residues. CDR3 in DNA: TGCGCCAGCAGCCCTGGGACAGGGTCCGGAAACACCATATATTTT. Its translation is CASSPGTGSGNTIYF.

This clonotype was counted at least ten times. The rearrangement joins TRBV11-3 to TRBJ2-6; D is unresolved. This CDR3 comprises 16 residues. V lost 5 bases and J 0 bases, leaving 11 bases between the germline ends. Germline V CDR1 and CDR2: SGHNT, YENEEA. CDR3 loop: CASSASRISGANVLTF. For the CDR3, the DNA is TGTGCCAGCAGCGCCAGTCGCATCTCTGGGGCCAACGTCCTGACTTTC.

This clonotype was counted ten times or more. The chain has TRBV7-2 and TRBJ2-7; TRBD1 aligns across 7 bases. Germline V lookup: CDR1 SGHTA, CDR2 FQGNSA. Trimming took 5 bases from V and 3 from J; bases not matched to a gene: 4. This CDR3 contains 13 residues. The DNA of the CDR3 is TGTGCCAGCAGCACGGGACAGCTCTACGAGCAGTACTTC. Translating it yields CASSTGQLYEQYF.

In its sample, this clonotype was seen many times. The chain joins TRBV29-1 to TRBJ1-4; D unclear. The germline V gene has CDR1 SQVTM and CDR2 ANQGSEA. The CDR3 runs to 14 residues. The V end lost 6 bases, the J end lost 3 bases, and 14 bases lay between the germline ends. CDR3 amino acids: CSVRTLGPNEKLFF. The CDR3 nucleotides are TGCAGCGTCAGGACGCTGGGCCCTAATGAAAAACTGTTTTTT. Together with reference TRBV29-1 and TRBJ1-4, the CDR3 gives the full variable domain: SAVISQKPSRDICQRGTSLTIQCQVDSQVTMMFWYRQQPGQSLTLIATANQGSEATYESGFVIDKFPISRPNLTFSTLTVSNMSPEDSSIYLCSVRTLGPNEKLFFGSGTQLSVL.

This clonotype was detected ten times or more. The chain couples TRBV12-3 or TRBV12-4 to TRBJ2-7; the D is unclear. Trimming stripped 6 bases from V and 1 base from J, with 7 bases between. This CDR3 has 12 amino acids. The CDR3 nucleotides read TGTGCCAGCAGCCCAGGATCCTACGAGCAGTACTTC. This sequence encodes CASSPGSYEQYF.

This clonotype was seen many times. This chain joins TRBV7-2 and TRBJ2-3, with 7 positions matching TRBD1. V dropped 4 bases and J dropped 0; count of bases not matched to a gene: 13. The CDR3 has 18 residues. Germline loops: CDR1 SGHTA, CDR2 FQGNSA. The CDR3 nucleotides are TGTGCCAGCAGCTGGCGGACAGGACCTTCTTGGAGCACAGATACGCAGTATTTT. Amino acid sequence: CASSWRTGPSWSTDTQYF.

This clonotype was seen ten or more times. CDR3 DNA sequence: TGCAGTGCTAGAGGGACAGGGGGTTCCTACGAGCAGTACTTC. Amino acids: CSARGTGGSYEQYF. The V call is TRBV20-1, the J call TRBJ2-7; the match to TRBD1 covers 10 bases. The CDR3 extends over 14 amino acids. CDR1 and CDR2 from the germline V gene are DFQATT and SNEGSKA (reference sequence). V lost 1 base to trimming and J lost 1 base; unmatched junction nucleotides: 1.

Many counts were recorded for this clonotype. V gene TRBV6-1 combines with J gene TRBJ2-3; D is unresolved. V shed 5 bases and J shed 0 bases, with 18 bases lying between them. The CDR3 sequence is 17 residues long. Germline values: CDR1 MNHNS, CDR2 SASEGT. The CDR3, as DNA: TGTGCCAGCAGTCCCTCCCGCGGAAGGTTTAGCACAGATACGCAGTATTTT. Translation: CASSPSRGRFSTDTQYF.

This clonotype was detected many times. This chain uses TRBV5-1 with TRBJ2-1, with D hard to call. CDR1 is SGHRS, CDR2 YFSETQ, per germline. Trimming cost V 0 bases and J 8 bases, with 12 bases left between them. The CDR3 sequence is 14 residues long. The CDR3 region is CASSLVQTGDEQFF. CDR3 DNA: TGCGCCAGCAGCTTGGTTCAGACTGGCGATGAGCAGTTCTTC. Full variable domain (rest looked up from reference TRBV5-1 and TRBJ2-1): KAGVTQTPRYLIKTRGQQVTLSCSPISGHRSVSWYQQTPGQGLQFLFEYFSETQRNKGNFPGRFSGRQFSNSRSEMNVSTLELGDSALYLCASSLVQTGDEQFFGPGTRLTVL.

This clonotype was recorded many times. CDR3 region: CASSSRTTANTIYF. The CDR3 DNA reads TGTGCCAGCAGTTCTCGAACTACGGCGAACACCATATATTTT. The rearrangement joins TRBV6-5 to TRBJ1-3; the D is unclear. Germline V gene lookup returns CDR1 MNHEY and CDR2 SVGAGI. V lost 4 bases to trimming and J lost 7 bases, with 14 bases between them. This CDR3 contains 14 residues.

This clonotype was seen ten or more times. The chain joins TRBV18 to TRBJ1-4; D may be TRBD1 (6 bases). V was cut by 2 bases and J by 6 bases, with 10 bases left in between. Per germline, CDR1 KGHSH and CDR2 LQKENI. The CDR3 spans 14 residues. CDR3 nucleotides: TGTGCCAGCTCACCAGGACAGCTTTATGAAAAACTGTTTTTT. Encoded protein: CASSPGQLYEKLFF.

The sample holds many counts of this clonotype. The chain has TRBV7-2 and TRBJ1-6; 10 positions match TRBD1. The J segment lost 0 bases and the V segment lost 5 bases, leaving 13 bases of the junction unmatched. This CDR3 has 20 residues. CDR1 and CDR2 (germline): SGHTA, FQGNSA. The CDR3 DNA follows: TGTGCCAGCAGCCCCTTTTTGGGACAGGGGATTAGCTCCTATAATTCACCCCTCCACTTT. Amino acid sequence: CASSPFLGQGISSYNSPLHF.

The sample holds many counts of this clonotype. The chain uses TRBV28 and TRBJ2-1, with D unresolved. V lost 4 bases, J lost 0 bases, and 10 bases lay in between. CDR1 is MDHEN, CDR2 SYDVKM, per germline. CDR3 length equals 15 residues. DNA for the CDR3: TGTGCCAGCAGTTCCGCAATGAGCTCCTACAATGAGCAGTTCTTC. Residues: CASSSAMSSYNEQFF.

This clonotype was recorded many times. The CDR3 spells CASSPQGRGGYTF. CDR3 DNA sequence: TGTGCCAGCAGTCCCCAGGGAAGGGGGGGCTACACCTTC. The rearrangement uses TRBV12-3 or TRBV12-4 and TRBJ1-2, with a possible D match to TRBD1 (6 bases). The V gene lost 5 bases and the J gene lost 8 bases, with 15 bases spanning the gap. This CDR3 has 13 amino acids.

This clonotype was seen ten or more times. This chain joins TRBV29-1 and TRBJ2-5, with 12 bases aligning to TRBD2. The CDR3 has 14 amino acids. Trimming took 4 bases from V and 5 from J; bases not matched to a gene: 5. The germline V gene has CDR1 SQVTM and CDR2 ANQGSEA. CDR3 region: CSVGLAGGRETQYF. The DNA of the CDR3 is TGCAGCGTTGGTCTAGCGGGGGGGCGGGAGACCCAGTACTTC.

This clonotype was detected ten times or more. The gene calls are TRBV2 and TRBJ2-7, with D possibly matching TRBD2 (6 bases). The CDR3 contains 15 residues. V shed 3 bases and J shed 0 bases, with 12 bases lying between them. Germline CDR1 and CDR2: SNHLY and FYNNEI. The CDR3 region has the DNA TGTGCCAGCAGTGAGCGGGGCAGGGTCTCCTACGAGCAGTACGTC. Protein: CASSERGRVSYEQYV.

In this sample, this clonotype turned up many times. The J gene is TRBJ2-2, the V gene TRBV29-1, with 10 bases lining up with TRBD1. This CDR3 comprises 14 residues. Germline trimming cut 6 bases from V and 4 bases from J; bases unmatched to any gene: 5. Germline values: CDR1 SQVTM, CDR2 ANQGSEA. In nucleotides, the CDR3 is TGCAGCGTCACCGGGACAGGGGTCACCGGGGAGCTGTTTTTT. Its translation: CSVTGTGVTGELFF.

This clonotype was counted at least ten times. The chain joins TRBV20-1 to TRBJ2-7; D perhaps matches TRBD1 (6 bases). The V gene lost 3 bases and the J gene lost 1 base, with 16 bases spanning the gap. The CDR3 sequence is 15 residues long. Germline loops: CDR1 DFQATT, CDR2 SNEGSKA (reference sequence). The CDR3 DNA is TGCAGTGCTAGTCCCATGGCAGGGGCGTCCTACGAGCAGTACGTC. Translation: CSASPMAGASYEQYV.

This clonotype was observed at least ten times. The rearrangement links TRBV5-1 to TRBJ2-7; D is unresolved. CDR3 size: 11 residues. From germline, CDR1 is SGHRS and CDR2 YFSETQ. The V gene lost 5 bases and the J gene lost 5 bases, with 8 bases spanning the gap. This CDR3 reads CASRGAHEQYF. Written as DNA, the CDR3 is TGCGCCAGCAGAGGTGCCCACGAGCAGTACTTC.

The CDR3 DNA is TGTGCCATCAGTGCCACTAGTCAAGAGACCCAGTACTTC. Its protein is CAISATSQETQYF. The V gene is TRBV10-3, the J gene TRBJ2-5; D is perhaps TRBD2 (5 bases). This CDR3 comprises 13 residues. V lost 4 bases to trimming and J lost 2 bases, with 8 bases between them. Germline V gene lookup returns CDR1 ENHRY and CDR2 SYGVKD.

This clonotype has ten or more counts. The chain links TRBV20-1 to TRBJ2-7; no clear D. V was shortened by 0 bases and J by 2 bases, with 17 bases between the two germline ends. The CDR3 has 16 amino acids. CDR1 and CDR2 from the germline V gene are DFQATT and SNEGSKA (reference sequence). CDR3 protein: CSAREGFAGNAYEQYF. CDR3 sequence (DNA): TGCAGTGCTAGAGAGGGGTTTGCAGGAAACGCCTACGAGCAGTACTTC.

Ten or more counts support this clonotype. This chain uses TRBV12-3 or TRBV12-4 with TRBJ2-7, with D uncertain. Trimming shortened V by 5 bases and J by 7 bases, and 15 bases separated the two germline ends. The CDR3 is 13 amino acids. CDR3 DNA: TGTGCCAGCAGTCGCCTAGGGCCTCGGGAGCAGTACTTC. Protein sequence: CASSRLGPREQYF.

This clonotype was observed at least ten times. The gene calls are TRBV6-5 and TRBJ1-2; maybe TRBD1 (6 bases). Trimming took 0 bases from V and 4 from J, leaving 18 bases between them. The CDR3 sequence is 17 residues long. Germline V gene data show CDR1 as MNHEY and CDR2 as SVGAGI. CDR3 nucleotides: TGTGCCAGCAGTTACTCCGGGGGCGCCAGTCTCGTCTATGGCTACACCTTC. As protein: CASSYSGGASLVYGYTF.

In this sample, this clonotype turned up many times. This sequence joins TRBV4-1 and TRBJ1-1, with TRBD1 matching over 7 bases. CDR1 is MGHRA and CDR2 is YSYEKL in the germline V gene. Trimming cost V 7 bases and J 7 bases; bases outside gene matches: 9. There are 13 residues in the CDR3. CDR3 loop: CASIQQGTFEAFF. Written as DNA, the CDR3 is TGCGCCAGCATACAACAGGGGACCTTTGAAGCTTTCTTT.

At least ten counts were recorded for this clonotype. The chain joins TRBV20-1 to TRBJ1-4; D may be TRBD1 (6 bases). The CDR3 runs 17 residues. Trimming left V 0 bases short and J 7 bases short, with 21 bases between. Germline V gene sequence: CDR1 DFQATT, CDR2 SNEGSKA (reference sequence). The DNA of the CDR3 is TGCAGTGCTAGAGAACCCCCGAGGGGGGGGCGCGGTGAAAAACTGTTTTTT. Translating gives CSAREPPRGGRGEKLFF.

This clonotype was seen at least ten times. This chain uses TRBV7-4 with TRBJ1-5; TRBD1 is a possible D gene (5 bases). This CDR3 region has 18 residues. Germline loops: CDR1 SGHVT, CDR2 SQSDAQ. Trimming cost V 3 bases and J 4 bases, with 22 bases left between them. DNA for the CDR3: TGTGCCAGCAGCTTCGATCCAGGGCCATGGTGGGATAATCAGCCCCAGCATTTT. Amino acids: CASSFDPGPWWDNQPQHF.

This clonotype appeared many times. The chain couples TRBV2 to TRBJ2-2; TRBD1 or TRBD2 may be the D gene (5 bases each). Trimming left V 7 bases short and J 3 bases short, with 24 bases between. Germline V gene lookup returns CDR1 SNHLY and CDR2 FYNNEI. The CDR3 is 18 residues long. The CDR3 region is CASNLDRDPRTDTGELFF. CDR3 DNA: TGTGCCAGCAACCTTGACCGGGACCCCCGGACCGACACCGGGGAGCTGTTTTTT.

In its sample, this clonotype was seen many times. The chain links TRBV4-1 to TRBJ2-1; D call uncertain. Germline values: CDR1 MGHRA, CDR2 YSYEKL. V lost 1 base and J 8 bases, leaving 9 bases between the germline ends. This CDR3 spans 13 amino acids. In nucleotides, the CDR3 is TGCGCCAGCAGCCAAGTAGGTGTGGATGAGCAGTTCTTC. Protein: CASSQVGVDEQFF.

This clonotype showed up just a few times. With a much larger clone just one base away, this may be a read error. CDR3 coding DNA: TGTGCCAGCAGCTTTACAGGGGAAAGGGACACCAGGGAGCTGTTTTTT. This codes for CASSFTGERDTRELFF. The chain is built from TRBV7-2 and TRBJ2-2, with 7 bases lining up with TRBD1. Germline V CDR1 and CDR2: SGHTA, FQGNSA. The CDR3 sequence is 16 residues long.